What follows describes a single T cell receptor (beta chain). The protocol was immunoSEQ multiplex PCR, while the TCRdb copy is restricted to in-frame clones and leaves out a portion. Of over 250,000 clones listed, approximately 76% were seen once; the top ten hold about 5%. With V trimmed by 4 bases and J by 3 bases, 7 bases remained unmatched. Germline V lookup: CDR1 SGHAT, CDR2 FQNNGV. The CDR3 has 15 amino acids. This record belongs to a study of cytotoxic CD8 clonotypes in ibrutinib-treated CLL. Study-wide background: Of the patients, 11 were relapsed/refractory, over 14 treatment-naive and under 18 IGHV unmutated.

This receptor was obtained from a human donor with chronic lymphocytic leukemia. V gene TRBV11-2 combines with J gene TRBJ2-7; 9 bases line up with TRBD1. The source material was PBMCs, sampled at disease progression, from a patient treated with ibrutinib. DNA of the CDR3: TGTGCCAGCAGCTCCTCGGGACAGGGTATCTACGAGCAGTACTTC. Residues: CASSSSGQGIYEQYF.